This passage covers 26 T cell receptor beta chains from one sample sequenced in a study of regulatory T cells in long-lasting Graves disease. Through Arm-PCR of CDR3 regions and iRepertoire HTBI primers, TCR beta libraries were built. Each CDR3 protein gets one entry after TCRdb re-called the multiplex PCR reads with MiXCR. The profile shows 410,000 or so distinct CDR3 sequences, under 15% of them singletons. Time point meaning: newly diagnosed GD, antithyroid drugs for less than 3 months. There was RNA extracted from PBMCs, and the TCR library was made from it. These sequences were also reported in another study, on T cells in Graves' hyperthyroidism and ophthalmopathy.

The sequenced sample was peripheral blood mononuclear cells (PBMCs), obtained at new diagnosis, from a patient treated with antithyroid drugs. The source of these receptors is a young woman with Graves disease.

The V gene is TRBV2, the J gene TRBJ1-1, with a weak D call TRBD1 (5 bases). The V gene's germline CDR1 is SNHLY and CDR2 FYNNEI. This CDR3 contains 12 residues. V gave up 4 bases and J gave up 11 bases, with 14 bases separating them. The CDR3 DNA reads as TGTGCCAGCAGTGTAGAGGGGTGGGGGGCTTTCTTT. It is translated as CASSVEGWGAFF.

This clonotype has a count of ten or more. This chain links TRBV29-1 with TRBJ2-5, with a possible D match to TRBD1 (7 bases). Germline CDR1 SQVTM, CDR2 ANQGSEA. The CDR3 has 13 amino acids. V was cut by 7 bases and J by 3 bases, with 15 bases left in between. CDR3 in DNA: TGCAGCGCTGGGGGGACAGAAGAAGAGACCCAGTACTTC. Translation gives CSAGGTEEETQYF.

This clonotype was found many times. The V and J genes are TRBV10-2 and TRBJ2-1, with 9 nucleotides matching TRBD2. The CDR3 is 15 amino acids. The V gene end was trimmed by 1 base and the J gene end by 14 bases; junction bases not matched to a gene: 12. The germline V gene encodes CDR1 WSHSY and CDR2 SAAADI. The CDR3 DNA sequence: TGCGCCAGCAGTGAGTGGACTAGCGCCCCCGGAACGGAGTTCTTC. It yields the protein CASSEWTSAPGTEFF.

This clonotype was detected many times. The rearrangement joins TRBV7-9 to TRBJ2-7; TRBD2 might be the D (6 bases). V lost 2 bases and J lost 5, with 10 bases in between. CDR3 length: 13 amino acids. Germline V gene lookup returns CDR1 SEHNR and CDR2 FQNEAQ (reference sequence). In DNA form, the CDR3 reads TGTGCCAGCAGCTTACCGGGGGTGAACGAGCAGTACTTC. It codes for CASSLPGVNEQYF.

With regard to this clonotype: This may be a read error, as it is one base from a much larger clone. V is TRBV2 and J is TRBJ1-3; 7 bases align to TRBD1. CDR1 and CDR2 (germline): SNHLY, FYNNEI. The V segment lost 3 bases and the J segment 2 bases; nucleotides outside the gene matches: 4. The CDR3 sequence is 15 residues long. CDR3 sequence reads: CASSDSGTAGNTIYF. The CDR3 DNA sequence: TGTGCCAGCAGTGACTCCGGGACAGCTGGAAACACCATATATTTT.

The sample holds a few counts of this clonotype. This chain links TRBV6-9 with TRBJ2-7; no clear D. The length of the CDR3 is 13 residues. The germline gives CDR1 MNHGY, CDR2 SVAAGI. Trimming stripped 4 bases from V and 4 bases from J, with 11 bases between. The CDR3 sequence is CASSSRGRYEQYF. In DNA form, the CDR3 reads TGTGCCAGCAGTTCCCGTGGTAGGTACGAGCAGTACTTC.

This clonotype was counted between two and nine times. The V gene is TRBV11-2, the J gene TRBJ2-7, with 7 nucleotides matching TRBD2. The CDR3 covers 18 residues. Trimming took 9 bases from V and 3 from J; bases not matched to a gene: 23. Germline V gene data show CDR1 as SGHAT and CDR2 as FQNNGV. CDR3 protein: CASSLSASSGIHDYEQYF. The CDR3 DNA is TGTGCCAGTAGTCTCTCCGCCTCTAGCGGCATCCACGACTACGAGCAGTACTTC.

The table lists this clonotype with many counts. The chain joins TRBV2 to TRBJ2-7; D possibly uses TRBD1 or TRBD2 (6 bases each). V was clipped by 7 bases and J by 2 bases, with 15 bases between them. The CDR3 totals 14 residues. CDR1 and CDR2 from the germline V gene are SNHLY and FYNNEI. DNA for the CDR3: TGTGCCAGCACCTCGGAGGGACAAGCCTACGAGCAGTACTTC. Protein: CASTSEGQAYEQYF.

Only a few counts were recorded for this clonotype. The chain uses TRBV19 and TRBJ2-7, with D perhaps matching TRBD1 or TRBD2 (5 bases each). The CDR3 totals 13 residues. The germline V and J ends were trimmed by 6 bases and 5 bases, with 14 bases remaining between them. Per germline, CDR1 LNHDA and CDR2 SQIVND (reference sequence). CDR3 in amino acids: CASRLGPRNEQYF. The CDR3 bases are TGTGCCAGTAGGCTGGGACCCCGTAACGAGCAGTACTTC. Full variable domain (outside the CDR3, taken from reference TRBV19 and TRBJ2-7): DGGITQSPKYLFRKEGQNVTLSCEQNLNHDAMYWYRQDPGQGLRLIYYSQIVNDFQKGDIAEGYSVSREKKESFPLTVTSAQKNPTAFYLCASRLGPRNEQYFGPGTRLTVT.

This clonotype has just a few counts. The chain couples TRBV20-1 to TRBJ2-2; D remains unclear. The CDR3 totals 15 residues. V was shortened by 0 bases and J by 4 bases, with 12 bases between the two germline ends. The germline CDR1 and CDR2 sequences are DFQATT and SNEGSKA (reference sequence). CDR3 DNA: TGCAGTGCTAGAGATGAAGAGCTCGGCACCGGGGAGCTGTTTTTT. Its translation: CSARDEELGTGELFF.

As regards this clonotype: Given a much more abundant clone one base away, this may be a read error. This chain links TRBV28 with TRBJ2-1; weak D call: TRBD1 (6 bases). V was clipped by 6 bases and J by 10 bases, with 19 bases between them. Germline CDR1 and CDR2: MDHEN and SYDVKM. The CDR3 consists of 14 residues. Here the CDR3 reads CASRNRDKPYEQFF. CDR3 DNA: TGTGCCAGCAGAAACCGGGACAAGCCCTACGAGCAGTTCTTC.

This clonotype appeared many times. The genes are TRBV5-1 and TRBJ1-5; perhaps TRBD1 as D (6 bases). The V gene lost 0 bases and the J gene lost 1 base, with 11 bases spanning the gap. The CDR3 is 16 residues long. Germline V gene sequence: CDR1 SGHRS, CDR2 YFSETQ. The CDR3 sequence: CASSLAGGESNQPQHF. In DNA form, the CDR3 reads TGCGCCAGCAGCTTGGCTGGGGGCGAGAGCAATCAGCCCCAGCATTTT.

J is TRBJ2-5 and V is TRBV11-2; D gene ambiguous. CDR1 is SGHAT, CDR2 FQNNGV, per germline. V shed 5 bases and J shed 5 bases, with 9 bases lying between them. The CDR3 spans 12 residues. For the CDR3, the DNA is TGTGCCAGCAGCCAGAAGAGGGAGACCCAGTACTTC. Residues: CASSQKRETQYF.

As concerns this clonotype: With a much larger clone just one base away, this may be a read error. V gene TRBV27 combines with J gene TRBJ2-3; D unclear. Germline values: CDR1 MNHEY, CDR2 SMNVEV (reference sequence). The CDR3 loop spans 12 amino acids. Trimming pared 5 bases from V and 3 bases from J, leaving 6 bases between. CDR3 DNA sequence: TGTGCCAGCAGTGATGGGACAGATACGCAGTATTTT. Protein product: CASSDGTDTQYF.

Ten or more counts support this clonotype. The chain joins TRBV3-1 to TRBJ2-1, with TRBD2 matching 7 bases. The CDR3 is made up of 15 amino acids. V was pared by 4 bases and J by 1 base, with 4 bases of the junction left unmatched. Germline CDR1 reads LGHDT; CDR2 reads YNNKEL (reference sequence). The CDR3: CASSPLAPSYNEQFF. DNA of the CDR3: TGTGCCAGCAGCCCACTAGCGCCATCCTACAATGAGCAGTTCTTC.

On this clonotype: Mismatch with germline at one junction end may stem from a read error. This CDR3 is CATSASRATNHGYTF. The DNA of the CDR3 is TGTGCCACCAGTGCTTCCCGGGCAACTAACCATGGCTACACCTTC. V usage is TRBV24-1 and J usage is TRBJ1-2; no clear D. The CDR3 covers 15 residues. CDR1 is KGHDR and CDR2 is SFDVKD in the germline V gene.

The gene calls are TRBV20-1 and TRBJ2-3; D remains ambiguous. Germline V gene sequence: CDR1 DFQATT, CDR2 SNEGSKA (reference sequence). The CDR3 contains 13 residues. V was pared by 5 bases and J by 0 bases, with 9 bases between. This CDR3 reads CSAPPLSTDTQYF. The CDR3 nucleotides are TGCAGTGCTCCCCCACTAAGCACAGATACGCAGTATTTT.

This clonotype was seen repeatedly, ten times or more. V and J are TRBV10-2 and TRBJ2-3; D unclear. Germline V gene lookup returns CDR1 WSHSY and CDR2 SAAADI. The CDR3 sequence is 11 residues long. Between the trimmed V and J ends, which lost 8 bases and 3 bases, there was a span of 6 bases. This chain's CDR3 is CASLVTDTQYF. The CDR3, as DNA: TGCGCCAGCCTTGTAACAGATACGCAGTATTTT.

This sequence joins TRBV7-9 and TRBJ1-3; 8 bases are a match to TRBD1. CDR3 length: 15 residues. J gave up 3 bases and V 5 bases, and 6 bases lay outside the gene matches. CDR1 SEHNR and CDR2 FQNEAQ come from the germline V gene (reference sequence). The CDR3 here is CASSPDRAFGNTIYF. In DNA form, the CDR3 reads TGTGCCAGCAGCCCGGACAGGGCATTTGGAAACACCATATATTTT.

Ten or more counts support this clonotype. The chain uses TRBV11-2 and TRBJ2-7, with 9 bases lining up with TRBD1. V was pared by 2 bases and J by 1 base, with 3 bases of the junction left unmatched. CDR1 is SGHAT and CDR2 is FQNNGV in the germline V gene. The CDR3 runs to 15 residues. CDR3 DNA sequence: TGTGCCAGCAGCTTACCCGGGACAGGGTCCTACGAGCAGTACTTC. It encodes CASSLPGTGSYEQYF.

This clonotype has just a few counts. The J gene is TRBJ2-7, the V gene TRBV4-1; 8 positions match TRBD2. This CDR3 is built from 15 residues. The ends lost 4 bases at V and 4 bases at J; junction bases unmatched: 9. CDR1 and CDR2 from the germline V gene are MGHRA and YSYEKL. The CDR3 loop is CASSPSGGRTYEQYF. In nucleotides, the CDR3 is TGCGCCAGCAGCCCGTCAGGCGGGAGGACGTACGAGCAGTACTTC.

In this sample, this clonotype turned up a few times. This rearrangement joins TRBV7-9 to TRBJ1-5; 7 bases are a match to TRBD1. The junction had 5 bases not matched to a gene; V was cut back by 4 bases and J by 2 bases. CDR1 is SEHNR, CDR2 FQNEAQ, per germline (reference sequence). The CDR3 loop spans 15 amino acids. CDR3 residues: CASSSGGGGNQPQHF. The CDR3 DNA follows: TGTGCCAGCAGCTCAGGGGGTGGGGGCAATCAGCCCCAGCATTTT. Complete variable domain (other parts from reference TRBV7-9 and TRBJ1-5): DTGVSQNPRHKITKRGQNVTFRCDPISEHNRLYWYRQTLGQGPEFLTYFQNEAQLEKSRLLSDRFSAERPKGSFSTLEIQRTEQGDSAMYLCASSSGGGGNQPQHFGDGTRLSIL.

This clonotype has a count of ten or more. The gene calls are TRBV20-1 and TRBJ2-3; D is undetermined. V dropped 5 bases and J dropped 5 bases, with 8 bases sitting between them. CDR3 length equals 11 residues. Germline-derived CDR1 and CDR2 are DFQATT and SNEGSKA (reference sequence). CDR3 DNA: TGCAGTGCTCCCTATGGAGATACGCAGTATTTT. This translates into CSAPYGDTQYF.

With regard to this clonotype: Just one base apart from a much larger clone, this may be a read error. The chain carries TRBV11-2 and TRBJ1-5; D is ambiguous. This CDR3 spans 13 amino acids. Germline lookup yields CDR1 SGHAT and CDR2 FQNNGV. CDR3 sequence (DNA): TGTGCCCGCAGCCACCGAGTCAATCAGCCCCAGCATTTT. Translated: CARSHRVNQPQHF.

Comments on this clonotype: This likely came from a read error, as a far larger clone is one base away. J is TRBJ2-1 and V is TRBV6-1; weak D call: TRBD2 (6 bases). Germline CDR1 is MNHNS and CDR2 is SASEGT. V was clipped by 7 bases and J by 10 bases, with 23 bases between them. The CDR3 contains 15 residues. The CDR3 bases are TGTGCCAGCACAACAAGAGCGGGTTCCACCTACGAGCAGTTCTTC. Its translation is CASTTRAGSTYEQFF.

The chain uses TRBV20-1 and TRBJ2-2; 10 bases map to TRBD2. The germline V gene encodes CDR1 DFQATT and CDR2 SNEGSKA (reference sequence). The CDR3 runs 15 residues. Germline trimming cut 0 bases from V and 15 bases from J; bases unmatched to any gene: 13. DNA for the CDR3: TGCAGTGCTAGAGACGCTCGGGCTAGCGGGAGTATGATGTTTTTT. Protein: CSARDARASGSMMFF.